This T cell receptor beta chain derives from a study of blood T cell repertoires in COVID-19 (dated by TCRdb to the early 2020s). The study in broad terms: Samples from collaborators originated in the United States, Italy and Spain and spanned both the acute and convalescent phases of COVID-19. The prospective study material was composed of cDNA or gDNA derived from T cells, B-cell-depleted T cells, or PBMCs. A de-identified subject ID, COVID-19 status, age in years and sex were almost always included in the sample metadata. Where HLA class I and class II types were available, the types were taken from metadata supplied by the sample provider, not from assay-based typing. The repertoires were released in a freely available public database intended as a resource for research on the immune response to SARS-CoV-2. The samples were drawn from two sources: the first 160 participants of the ongoing ImmuneRACE study, and 1,254 subjects contributed by 6 global collaborators. Deeply sampled blood TCRbeta repertoires from subjects exposed to, actively infected with, or recovered from COVID-19 were included in the dataset.

Comments on this clone: It lacks a known antigen. No qualities accompany the bases; no much larger clone lies one base away.

TCRbeta CDR3 regions were amplified from genomic DNA by means of the immunoSEQ Assay, a bias-controlled multiplex PCR. Processing in the source paper ran as follows. The number of nucleated cells in each sample was estimated from the amplification of reference gene primers within the assay. To quantify the absolute abundance of each unique TCRbeta CDR3 rearrangement, sequence reads were collapsed and filtered. For each sample, productive Simpson clonality was calculated as the square root of Simpson's diversity index across productive rearrangements. TCRdb holds this immuneACCESS table with in-frame rearrangements only. Some clones are missing; in checked studies, unresolved V genes explain under half, and the rest has no known cause. V, J and clone size are taken as reported in that table, and D and trimming were inferred from the DNA itself. For this sample there are roughly 160,000 clones; approximately 74% appear just once. The top ten hold less than 3% of the sample.

Trimming costs V 4 bases and J 4 bases, and their ends lie 14 bases apart. The CDR3, from cysteine to phenylalanine, totals 14 residues. This entry keeps only the CDR3 DNA: 42 bases, framed from base 1. Taken from the germline V gene, the CDR1 and CDR2 loops are MNHEY and SVGEGT. The collaborating institutions used their own protocols to collect whole blood in K2EDTA tubes. For TCRbeta analysis, collaborators shipped samples as frozen whole blood, isolated PBMCs, or DNA extracted from either of those sample types. The research as a whole found: How much clinical and demographic metadata was included differed by source and by participant, and the metadata was provided uncurated.

This clonotype originated in a woman of 80 years or more with acute or convalescent COVID-19. Specimen: peripheral blood. This chain is built from TRBV6-2 or TRBV6-3 and TRBJ2-7, with TRBD2 tentatively as D gene (6 bases match). The DNA sequence is as follows: TGTGCCAGCAGTTGGGGGGTAGAAGCTTACGAGCAGTACTTC. Its protein product is CASSWGVEAYEQYF.